This T cell receptor beta chain was captured by sequencing in a study of T cell responses to AZD1222 COVID-19 vaccine. Study-wide results and caveats: Distributed over spike, vaccine-associated CD4 TCRs predominated at 160-218 and 743-854.

Note on this clone: Its antigen is as yet unknown.

Trimming left V 0 bases short and J 1 base short, with 10 bases between. The CDR3 contains 15 residues. Germline V gene data show CDR1 as SGHRS and CDR2 as YFSETQ. The assay was immunoSEQ multiplex PCR, and TCRdb's table has in-frame clones only and misses some. This table has some 150,000 clones, 65% to 90% appearing once. The chain links TRBV5-1 to TRBJ1-1; the D is unclear. The sample here was peripheral blood, taken 28 days after the second dose of the MenACWY control vaccine. This receptor was identified in an adult who received the MenACWY meningococcal vaccine as a control. CDR3 amino acids: CASSLVGVTNTEAFF. For the CDR3, the DNA is TGCGCCAGCAGCTTGGTCGGGGTTACGAACACTGAAGCTTTCTTT.